The entry that follows covers one T cell receptor (beta chain) sequence. What it binds is not known. Researchers used 5'RACE with constant-segment primers to make TCR alpha and TCR beta cDNA libraries that carry sample barcodes and UMIs. In TCRdb, the 5' RACE reads were re-called with MiXCR into one record per CDR3 protein. The sample comprises under 550,000 distinct CDR3 sequences, approximately 18% of which are singletons, and 20% to 25% rests with the top ten. The sample belongs to a study of T-cell memory formation after mild COVID-19. In the study overall: For the most part, TCR clusters were specific to one donor.

V was shortened by 2 bases and J by 0 bases, with 8 bases between the two germline ends. This CDR3 region has 14 residues. The germline V gene encodes CDR1 MNHEY and CDR2 SVGAGI. The study's findings and limits: Largely, contracting CD4+ clones fell within CM and EM, and contracting CD8+ clones within EMRA. The study found balanced CD4/CD8 in clones contracting day 15 to 85 and a CD4+ lean in later expanders.

The V and J genes are TRBV6-5 and TRBJ2-7; D assignment may be TRBD1 or TRBD2 (5 bases each). This clonotype originated in a man younger than 35 who had mild COVID-19 (a few samples of this study predate the infection). Cell type and time point are not known. Sequencing was carried out using PBMCs or a T cell subset sorted from them (not recorded which). The CDR3 spells CASSYAGSSYEQYF. The CDR3 region has the DNA TGTGCCAGCAGTTACGCAGGGAGCTCCTACGAGCAGTACTTC.